These T cell receptor beta chains were read from a single sample in a study of T cell responses to AZD1222 COVID-19 vaccine. The table came from immunoSEQ multiplex PCR; TCRdb's copy has only in-frame clones and leaves some out. The data contain about 130,000 clones, approximately 94% of them singletons. Sequencing used peripheral blood, obtained on day 0 of AZD1222 vaccination. The receptor source for this set is an adult in good health. Both conserved end residues are part of each CDR3. D genes are given only for firm matches. Expanded clones are given a class, and other clones once, few, many or no size at all.

j_gene,d_gene,abundance,v_gene,CDR3nt,CDR3aa
TRBJ1-4,-,-,TRBV29-1,TGCAGCGTTGGGGATGGTGCTAATGAAAAACTGTTTTTT,CSVGDGANEKLFF
TRBJ2-2,TRBD2,-,TRBV2,TGTGCCACTCTGGGACTAGCGGGAGGTTTGGGGGAGCTGTTTTTT,CATLGLAGGLGELFF
TRBJ1-1,TRBD1,-,TRBV19,TGTGCCAGTAGTATAGGGACAGGGGACATGGGGAACACTGAAGCTTTCTTT,CASSIGTGDMGNTEAFF
TRBJ1-1,TRBD1,once,TRBV7-2,TGTGCCAGCAGCTTAACAGGGGTGACTGAAGCTTTCTTT,CASSLTGVTEAFF
TRBJ2-1,TRBD2,-,TRBV27,TGTGCCAGCAGTCTCAAACAGATTCCTAGCGGGCGTGGGTACAATGAGCAGTTCTTC,CASSLKQIPSGRGYNEQFF
TRBJ2-2,-,-,TRBV5-1,TGCGCCAGCAGCCCGGTACAGGGCTCCGGGGAGCTGTTTTTT,CASSPVQGSGELFF
TRBJ2-6,TRBD2,-,TRBV5-1,TGCGCCAGCGCGGGAGCCGTCAGTGGGGCCAACGTCCTGACTTTC,CASAGAVSGANVLTF
TRBJ1-5,-,-,TRBV4-2,TGTGCCAGCAGCCAAGGTTTGGGTCAGCCCCAGCATTTT,CASSQGLGQPQHF
TRBJ2-1,-,-,TRBV7-7,TGTGCTAGCAGCTGGAACCCGGACAGCAACAATGAGCAGTTCTTC,CASSWNPDSNNEQFF
TRBJ2-7,TRBD1,-,TRBV13,TGTGCCAGCAGCTGGGGGACAGGGAACTACGAGCAGTACTTC,CASSWGTGNYEQYF
TRBJ2-1,-,-,TRBV7-9,TGTGCCAGCAGCTTTGGGGGAGGAGGAAATGAGCAGTTCTTC,CASSFGGGGNEQFF
TRBJ1-1,-,-,TRBV5-4,TGTGCCAGCAGCAGAAGGGTGCGGGACACTGAAGCTTTCTTT,CASSRRVRDTEAFF
TRBJ1-4,-,once,TRBV28,TGTGCCAGCAGTCCAATCACAGGGCAAATAAGGGGCGCTAATGAAAAACTGTTTTTT,CASSPITGQIRGANEKLFF
TRBJ1-1,TRBD1,-,TRBV28,TGTGCCAGCACCCCGACAGGGGCAGAGAACACTGAAGCTTTCTTT,CASTPTGAENTEAFF
TRBJ1-4,-,-,TRBV6-6,TGTGCCACGCAACGCCTCCGGGTCGGTGAGGAAAAACTGTTTTTT,CATQRLRVGEEKLFF
TRBJ1-5,TRBD1,-,TRBV6-1,TGTGCCAGCAGTGAAGGAGAGGACAGGGTGGGTCAGCCCCAGCATTTT,CASSEGEDRVGQPQHF
TRBJ1-2,-,-,TRBV4-1,TGCGCCAGCAGCCAAGATCCAGCGGGGGCCTATGGCTACACCTTC,CASSQDPAGAYGYTF
TRBJ1-4,TRBD1,-,TRBV4-1,TGCGCCAGCAGCCGGGAAGACAGGGCCAATGAAAAACTGTTTTTT,CASSREDRANEKLFF
TRBJ1-1,-,-,TRBV7-2,TGTGCCAGCAGCCTTAGTTGGGGATTGAACACTGAAGCTTTCTTT,CASSLSWGLNTEAFF
TRBJ2-3,-,-,TRBV28,TGTGCCAGCAGTTTATCCGGGAGCGAGGTTTCAGATACGCAGTATTTT,CASSLSGSEVSDTQYF
TRBJ1-2,-,-,TRBV19,TGTGCCAGTACCCCCGAGATGGCGGACCGCTATGGCTACACCTTC,CASTPEMADRYGYTF
TRBJ2-1,TRBD2,-,TRBV5-1,TGCGCCAGCAGCTCTGGGACTAGCGGGGCCATTTACAATGAGCAGTTCTTC,CASSSGTSGAIYNEQFF
TRBJ1-1,-,-,TRBV5-1,TGCGCCAGCAGCTTGGGGGAGGGGTGGGACACTGAAGCTTTCTTT,CASSLGEGWDTEAFF
TRBJ1-1,TRBD1,-,TRBV6-5,TGTGCCAGCAGATCTGCCGGGACAGGGGGTAATGAAGCTTTCTTT,CASRSAGTGGNEAFF
TRBJ1-3,-,-,TRBV28,TGTGCCAGCAGTTTCCGAGTCTCTGGAAACACCATATATTTT,CASSFRVSGNTIYF
TRBJ1-1,-,-,TRBV5-5,TGTGCCAGCAGCTTGACCCGCACTGAAGCTTTCTTT,CASSLTRTEAFF
TRBJ1-2,TRBD1,-,TRBV3-1/TRBV3-2,TGTGCCAGCAGCCACGGGACAGCGCCCTCCGGCTACACCTTC,CASSHGTAPSGYTF
TRBJ2-7,TRBD2,-,TRBV7-2,TGTGCCAGCAGCTTAGTCGGGGGAAGCGGGAACAACTACGAGCAGTACTTC,CASSLVGGSGNNYEQYF
TRBJ1-5,-,-,TRBV27,TGTGCCAGCAGTTTAATCGGGAGCGGCAATCAGCCCCAGCATTTT,CASSLIGSGNQPQHF
TRBJ2-3,-,-,TRBV10-3,TGTGCCATCAGATTAGCGGCTAGCACAGATACGCAGTATTTT,CAIRLAASTDTQYF
TRBJ2-7,TRBD1,-,TRBV27,TGTGCCAGCAGCCGGGGGACAGGGGGCGTTTACGAGCAGTACTTC,CASSRGTGGVYEQYF